The sequence of this T cell receptor (beta chain) was determined in a study of immune evolution from preneoplasia to lung adenocarcinoma. Overall study results and limits: Normal lung had highest clonality; later lesions appeared denser, more diverse. Normal lung had the highest top T cell clone frequencies.

Resections took place in Japan or China from about 2014 to 2017. About this clone: Its antigen is unidentified.

This CDR3 has 13 residues. The ends were cut back, 2 bases at V and 5 bases at J, with 9 bases in the middle. The germline V gene has CDR1 MNHNY and CDR2 SVGAGI (reference sequence). The data were produced by immunoSEQ multiplex PCR, yet TCRdb's version contains in-frame clones alone and is incomplete. Seen here are roughly 5,000 clones, 65% to 85% observed once, and the top ten hold about 14%. The sequenced material came from FFPE normal lung tissue adjacent to the tumor. V and J are TRBV6-6 and TRBJ1-2; perhaps TRBD1 as D (5 bases). This sequence was found in a person between 45 and 75 years old with lung adenocarcinoma. The chain's CDR3 is CASSYDSYYGYTF. DNA for the CDR3: TGTGCCAGCAGTTACGACAGTTATTATGGCTACACCTTC.